A selection of T cell receptor beta chains follows, all from one sample in a study of breast tumors, draining lymph nodes, adjacent tissues. TCRdb called the multiplex PCR reads again in MiXCR, with one record for every CDR3 protein. The table includes 200,000 to 250,000 distinct CDR3 sequences, 34% detected once. Sequenced: axillary lymph node tissue. These receptors originate from a female donor with breast cancer. Some clones in this sample may be carry-over from other donors' samples. Both conserved end residues are part of each CDR3. Each record gives: clone size, J gene, D gene, V gene, CDR3 protein, CDR3 DNA. D genes are given only for firm matches. Size is omitted from some rows. Given values are once, few, many or a class for expanded clones.

size: .; J: TRBJ1-2; D: TRBD1; V: TRBV6-4; CDR3: CASRAGTGTYGYTF; DNA: TGTGCCAGCAGGGCCGGGACAGGGACCTATGGCTACACCTTC
size: many; J: TRBJ1-4; D: .; V: TRBV9; CDR3: CASSVDSRLNEKLFF; DNA: TGTGCCAGCAGCGTAGACTCGCGACTTAATGAAAAACTGTTTTTT
size: many; J: TRBJ2-7; D: TRBD1; V: TRBV6-5; CDR3: CASSYGTGWYF; DNA: TGTGCCAGCAGTTATGGGACAGGGTGGTACTTC
size: many; J: TRBJ1-2; D: .; V: TRBV29-1; CDR3: CSGIGINYGYTF; DNA: TGCAGCGGCATTGGCATTAACTATGGCTACACCTTC
size: many; J: TRBJ1-2; D: .; V: TRBV4-3; CDR3: CASSQVQGAGYTF; DNA: TGCGCCAGCAGCCAAGTACAGGGCGCTGGCTACACCTTC
size: many; J: TRBJ1-6; D: .; V: TRBV14; CDR3: CASSPRLNSPLHF; DNA: TGTGCCAGCAGCCCTAGGTTGAATTCACCCCTCCACTTT
size: many; J: TRBJ1-3; D: TRBD1; V: TRBV19; CDR3: CASSIGTGGLLNSGNTIYF; DNA: TGTGCCAGTAGTATAGGGACAGGGGGACTCCTTAACTCTGGAAACACCATATATTTT
size: .; J: TRBJ1-3; D: .; V: TRBV11-3; CDR3: CASSRDSGNTVYF; DNA: TGTGCCAGCAGCCGAGACTCTGGAAACACCGTATATTTT
size: many; J: TRBJ2-3; D: .; V: TRBV20-1; CDR3: CSARDKAQDTQYF; DNA: TGCAGTGCTAGAGATAAGGCCCAAGATACGCAGTATTTT
size: .; J: TRBJ1-6; D: .; V: TRBV9; CDR3: CASSSPGLVVERVDNPNSPLHF; DNA: TGTGCCAGCAGCTCGCCGGGACTAGTAGTTGAGCGGGTGGACAATCCCAATTCACCCCTCCACTTT
size: many; J: TRBJ2-5; D: TRBD1; V: TRBV29-1; CDR3: CSVGDRAQETQYF; DNA: TGCAGCGTTGGGGACAGGGCCCAAGAGACCCAGTACTTC
size: many; J: TRBJ2-1; D: TRBD2; V: TRBV2; CDR3: CASSDSSGSFYNEQFF; DNA: TGTGCCAGCAGTGATTCTAGCGGATCCTTCTACAATGAGCAGTTCTTC
size: .; J: TRBJ2-1; D: .; V: TRBV9; CDR3: CASSVAQGYNEQFF; DNA: TGTGCCAGCAGCGTAGCGCAGGGTTACAATGAGCAGTTCTTC
size: .; J: TRBJ2-3; D: .; V: TRBV12-3/TRBV12-4; CDR3: CASSLVAGNDTQYF; DNA: TGTGCCAGCAGTTTAGTGGCGGGAAATGATACGCAGTATTTT
size: .; J: TRBJ2-5; D: .; V: TRBV20-1; CDR3: CSASRDNQETQYF; DNA: TGCAGTGCTAGCAGGGACAACCAAGAGACCCAGTACTTC
size: many; J: TRBJ1-5; D: TRBD1; V: TRBV20-1; CDR3: CSARDGTGNNQPQHF; DNA: TGCAGTGCTAGAGATGGGACAGGGAACAATCAGCCCCAGCATTTT
size: many; J: TRBJ2-1; D: TRBD2; V: TRBV11-1; CDR3: CASSQERGSYNEQFF; DNA: TGTGCCAGCAGCCAAGAGCGGGGGTCCTACAATGAGCAGTTCTTC
size: .; J: TRBJ2-7; D: .; V: TRBV5-1; CDR3: CASSLMAAGPYEQYF; DNA: TGCGCCAGCAGTTTGATGGCAGCGGGCCCCTACGAGCAGTACTTC
size: many; J: TRBJ1-6; D: .; V: TRBV11-3; CDR3: CASSLRGGAGYNSPLHF; DNA: TGTGCCAGCAGCCTAAGAGGGGGGGCAGGATATAATTCACCCCTCCACTTT
size: .; J: TRBJ1-4; D: .; V: TRBV2; CDR3: CASSASPGNEKLFF; DNA: TGTGCCAGCAGCGCTTCCCCAGGGAATGAAAAACTGTTTTTT
size: many; J: TRBJ1-6; D: .; V: TRBV13; CDR3: CASSLGRGNSYNSPLHF; DNA: TGTGCCAGCAGCTTAGGACGGGGAAACTCCTATAATTCACCCCTCCACTTT
size: many; J: TRBJ2-3; D: .; V: TRBV2; CDR3: CASCRTPLGTQYF; DNA: TGTGCCAGCTGTCGGACCCCATTGGGTACGCAGTATTTT
size: .; J: TRBJ2-1; D: TRBD2; V: TRBV3-1; CDR3: CASSLHGLAGGPGNEQFF; DNA: TGTGCCAGCAGCCTGCATGGCTTAGCGGGAGGGCCGGGCAATGAGCAGTTCTTC
size: many; J: TRBJ2-3; D: TRBD1; V: TRBV19; CDR3: CASSTRTGPGDTQYF; DNA: TGTGCCAGTAGTACCCGGACAGGACCAGGAGATACGCAGTATTTT
size: once; J: TRBJ2-1; D: TRBD2; V: TRBV7-9; CDR3: CASRIVNSEDGTTYNEQFF; DNA: TGTGCCAGCAGAATAGTCAATAGCGAGGACGGGACTACTTACAATGAGCAGTTCTTC
size: .; J: TRBJ1-5; D: .; V: TRBV7-9; CDR3: CASSPRGGLAYEHF; DNA: TGTGCCAGCAGCCCTCGAGGCGGACTAGCTTACGAGCATTTT
size: .; J: TRBJ2-2; D: .; V: TRBV2; CDR3: CTSRDSLGSGELFF; DNA: TGTACCAGCAGAGATTCTTTAGGCAGCGGGGAGCTGTTTTTT
size: .; J: TRBJ1-5; D: TRBD1; V: TRBV24-1; CDR3: CATSSGQAGQPQHF; DNA: TGTGCCACCAGCTCGGGACAGGCGGGTCAGCCCCAGCATTTT
size: many; J: TRBJ2-5; D: TRBD2; V: TRBV29-1; CDR3: CSVTGTSETRGETQYF; DNA: TGCAGCGTTACTGGGACTAGCGAGACTCGGGGGGAGACCCAGTACTTC
size: .; J: TRBJ2-1; D: TRBD2; V: TRBV29-1; CDR3: CSAGASGSYEQFF; DNA: TGCAGCGCTGGGGCTAGCGGGAGTTATGAGCAGTTCTTC